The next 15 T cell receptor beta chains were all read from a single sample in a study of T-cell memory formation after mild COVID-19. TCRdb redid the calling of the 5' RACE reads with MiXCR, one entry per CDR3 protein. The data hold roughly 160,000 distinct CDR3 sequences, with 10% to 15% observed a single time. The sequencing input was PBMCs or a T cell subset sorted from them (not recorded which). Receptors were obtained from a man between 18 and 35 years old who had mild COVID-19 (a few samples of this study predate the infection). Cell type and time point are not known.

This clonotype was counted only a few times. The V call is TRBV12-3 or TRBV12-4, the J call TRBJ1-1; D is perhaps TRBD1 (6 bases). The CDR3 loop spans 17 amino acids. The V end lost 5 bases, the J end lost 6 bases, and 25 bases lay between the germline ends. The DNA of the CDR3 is TGTGCCAGCAGTGGGTACAGGGTTTCGGGTCTCTCCTCTGAAGCTTTCTTT. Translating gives CASSGYRVSGLSSEAFF.

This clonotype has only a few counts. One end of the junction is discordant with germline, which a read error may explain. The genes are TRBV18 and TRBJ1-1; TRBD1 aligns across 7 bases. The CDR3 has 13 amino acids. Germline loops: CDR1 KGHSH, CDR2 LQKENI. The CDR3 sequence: CASSPPGQREAFF. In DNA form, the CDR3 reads TGTGCCAGCTCCCCACCGGGACAGCGTGAAGCTTTCTTT.

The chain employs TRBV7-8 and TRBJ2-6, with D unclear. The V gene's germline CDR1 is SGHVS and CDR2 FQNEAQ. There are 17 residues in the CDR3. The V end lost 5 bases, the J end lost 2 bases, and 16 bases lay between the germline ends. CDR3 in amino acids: CASSLWRVGTGANVLTF. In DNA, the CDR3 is TGTGCCAGCAGCCTTTGGCGTGTGGGGACTGGGGCCAACGTCCTGACTTTC.

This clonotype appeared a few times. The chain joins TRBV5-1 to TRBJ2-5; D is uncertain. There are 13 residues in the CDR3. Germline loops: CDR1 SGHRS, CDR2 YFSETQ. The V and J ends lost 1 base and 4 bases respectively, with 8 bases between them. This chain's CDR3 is CASSLWNGETQYF. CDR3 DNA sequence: TGCGCCAGCAGCTTGTGGAATGGAGAGACCCAGTACTTC.

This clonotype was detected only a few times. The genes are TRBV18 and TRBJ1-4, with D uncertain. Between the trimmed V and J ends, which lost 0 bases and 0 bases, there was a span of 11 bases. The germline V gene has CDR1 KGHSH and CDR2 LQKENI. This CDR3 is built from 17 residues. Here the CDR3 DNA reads TGTGCCAGCTCACCACCGCCAGTTATTACAACTAATGAAAAACTGTTTTTT. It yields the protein CASSPPPVITTNEKLFF.

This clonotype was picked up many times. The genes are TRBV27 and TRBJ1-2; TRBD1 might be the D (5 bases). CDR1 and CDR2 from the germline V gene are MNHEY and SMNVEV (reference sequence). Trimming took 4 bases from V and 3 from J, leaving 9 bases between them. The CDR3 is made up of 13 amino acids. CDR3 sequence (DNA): TGTGCCAGCAGTTCGGTCAGGGACTATGGCTACACCTTC. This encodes CASSSVRDYGYTF.

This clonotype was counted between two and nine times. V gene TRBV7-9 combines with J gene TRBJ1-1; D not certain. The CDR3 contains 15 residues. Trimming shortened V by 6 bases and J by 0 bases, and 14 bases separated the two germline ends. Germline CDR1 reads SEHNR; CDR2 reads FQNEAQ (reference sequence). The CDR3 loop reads CASSLGSGVNTEAFF. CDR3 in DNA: TGTGCCAGCAGTTTGGGTTCCGGGGTGAACACTGAAGCTTTCTTT.

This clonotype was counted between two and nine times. Here the CDR3 DNA reads TGTGCCAGCAGCCCCTCCAGGGGACTCACAGATACGCAGTATTTT. Protein sequence: CASSPSRGLTDTQYF. The J gene is TRBJ2-3, the V gene TRBV7-9; D is perhaps TRBD1 or TRBD2 (6 bases each). This CDR3 is built from 15 residues. Germline CDR1 is SEHNR and CDR2 is FQNEAQ (reference sequence). The V and J ends lost 5 bases and 2 bases respectively, with 14 bases between them. The full variable domain, rest sourced from reference TRBV7-9 and TRBJ2-3, is DTGVSQNPRHKITKRGQNVTFRCDPISEHNRLYWYRQTLGQGPEFLTYFQNEAQLEKSRLLSDRFSAERPKGSFSTLEIQRTEQGDSAMYLCASSPSRGLTDTQYFGPGTRLTVL.

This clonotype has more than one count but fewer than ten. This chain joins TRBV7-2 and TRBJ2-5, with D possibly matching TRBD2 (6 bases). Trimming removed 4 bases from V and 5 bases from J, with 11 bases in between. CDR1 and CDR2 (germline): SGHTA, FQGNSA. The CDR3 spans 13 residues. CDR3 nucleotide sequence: TGTGCCAGCAGCTGGAGGGTAGGGGAGACCCAGTACTTC. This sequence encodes CASSWRVGETQYF.

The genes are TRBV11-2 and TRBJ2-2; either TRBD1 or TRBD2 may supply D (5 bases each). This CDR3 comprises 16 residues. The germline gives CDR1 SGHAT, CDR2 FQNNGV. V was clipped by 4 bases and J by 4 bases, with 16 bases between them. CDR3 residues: CASSSLRGPGTGELFF. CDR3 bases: TGTGCCAGCAGCTCACTCCGGGGCCCAGGCACCGGGGAGCTGTTTTTT.

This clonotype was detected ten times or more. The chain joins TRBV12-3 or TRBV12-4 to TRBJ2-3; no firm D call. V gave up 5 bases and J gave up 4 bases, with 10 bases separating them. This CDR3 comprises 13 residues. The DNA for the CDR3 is TGTGCCAGCAGTCCCCTGCAGGCAGATACGCAGTATTTT. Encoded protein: CASSPLQADTQYF.

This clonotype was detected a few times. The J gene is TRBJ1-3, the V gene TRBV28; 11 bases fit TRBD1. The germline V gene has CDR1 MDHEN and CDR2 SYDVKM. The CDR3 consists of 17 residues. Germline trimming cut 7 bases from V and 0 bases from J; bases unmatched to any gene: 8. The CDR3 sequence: CASIPGQGASSGNTIYF. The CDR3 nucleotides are TGTGCCAGCATCCCCGGACAGGGGGCCAGCTCTGGAAACACCATATATTTT.

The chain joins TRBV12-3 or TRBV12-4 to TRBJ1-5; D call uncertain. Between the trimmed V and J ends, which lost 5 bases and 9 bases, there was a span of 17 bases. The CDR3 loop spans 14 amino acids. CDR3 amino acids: CASSPTEAAGPQHF. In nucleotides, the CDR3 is TGTGCCAGCAGTCCCACCGAGGCCGCAGGGCCCCAGCATTTT.

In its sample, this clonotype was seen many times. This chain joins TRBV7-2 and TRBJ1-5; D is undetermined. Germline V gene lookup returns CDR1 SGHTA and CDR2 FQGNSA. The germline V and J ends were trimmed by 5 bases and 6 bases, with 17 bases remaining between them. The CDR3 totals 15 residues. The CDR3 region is CASSAHWGESQPQHF. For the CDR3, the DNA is TGTGCCAGCAGCGCGCATTGGGGAGAGAGTCAGCCCCAGCATTTT.

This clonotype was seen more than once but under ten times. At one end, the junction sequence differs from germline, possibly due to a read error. CDR3 in amino acids: CASSPRGSKETSGSRLTF. The CDR3 DNA reads as TGTGCCAGCTCACCACGCGGTAGTAAGGAAACCAGTGGCTCTAGGTTGACCTTT. V usage is TRBV18 and J usage is TRBJ1-1; D unresolved. The CDR3 contains 18 residues. Per the germline V gene, CDR1 is KGHSH and CDR2 is LQKENI.